The 14 T cell receptor beta chains below come from one sample, sequenced in a study of human T cells and chemical hapten exposure (dated by TCRdb to the early 2020s). According to the study, the label for this sample's time point signals: pre-sensitization, week 0. The treatment or condition label corresponds to: therapeutic diphenylcyclopropenone sensitization with weekly scalp DPC. Library preparation used RACE. The listed sequencing device is NextSeq 500. TCRdb took the public reads, trimmed them with fastp at Q25, ran MiXCR for clone calling and kept in-frame beta chains. Every distinct CDR3 protein forms one entry, paired with its most common genes and DNA. This sample gives a few hundred thousand distinct CDR3 sequences in total; approximately 5.8% of them show up just once. Of the sample, about 8.7% is held by the ten largest clones. Sequences were derived from whole blood, sampled in connection with sensitization to the hapten diphenylcyclopropenone (DPC). Every receptor here comes from a woman in her late teens or twenties with alopecia areata. Some clones in this sample may be carry-over from other donors' samples.

This clonotype was recorded many times. The V and J genes are TRBV2 and TRBJ2-1, with 9 nucleotides matching TRBD2. The CDR3 runs to 18 residues. After removal of 7 bases from V and 0 bases from J, the junction contained 13 bases not matched to a gene. Germline V gene lookup returns CDR1 SNHLY and CDR2 FYNNEI. CDR3 sequence: CASIFVSAGGSSYNEQFF. CDR3 nucleotide sequence: TGTGCCAGCATTTTCGTATCAGCGGGGGGAAGCTCCTACAATGAGCAGTTCTTC.

The V call is TRBV5-1, the J call TRBJ1-6; 8 bases agree with TRBD1. The CDR3 has 15 residues. Losses at the gene ends were 3 bases for V and 7 bases for J; bases not matched to a gene: 6. The germline V gene encodes CDR1 SGHRS and CDR2 YFSETQ. CDR3 DNA sequence: TGCGCCAGCAGCTGGGGGGACAGGATGAATTCACCCCTCCACTTT. It is translated as CASSWGDRMNSPLHF. Complete variable domain (other parts from reference TRBV5-1 and TRBJ1-6): KAGVTQTPRYLIKTRGQQVTLSCSPISGHRSVSWYQQTPGQGLQFLFEYFSETQRNKGNFPGRFSGRQFSNSRSEMNVSTLELGDSALYLCASSWGDRMNSPLHFGNGTRLTVT.

This clonotype was picked up a small number of times. Here the CDR3 DNA reads TGTGCCAGCAGCCAAGATCGCCCCTTCTATGGCTACACCTTC. This sequence encodes CASSQDRPFYGYTF. The V and J genes are TRBV4-2 and TRBJ1-2; D remains ambiguous. Germline CDR1 LGHNA, CDR2 YNFKEQ. CDR3 length equals 14 residues. Trimming shortened V by 0 bases and J by 4 bases, and 9 bases separated the two germline ends.

The V call is TRBV20-1, the J call TRBJ2-7; D call uncertain. Germline V gives CDR1 DFQATT, CDR2 SNEGSKA (reference sequence). The CDR3 has 12 amino acids. The ends were cut back, 4 bases at V and 7 bases at J, with 14 bases in the middle. CDR3 sequence: CSAMDGRLEQYF. In DNA form, the CDR3 reads TGCAGTGCTATGGACGGGCGTTTGGAGCAGTACTTC.

The V and J genes are TRBV9 and TRBJ1-3; D not certain. Germline V gene lookup returns CDR1 SGDLS and CDR2 YYNGEE. The CDR3 extends over 15 amino acids. The ends were cut back, 0 bases at V and 0 bases at J, with 7 bases in the middle. CDR3 amino acids: CASSVDLFSGNTIYF. CDR3 nucleotide sequence: TGTGCCAGCAGCGTAGATCTATTCTCTGGAAACACCATATATTTT.

The gene calls are TRBV27 and TRBJ1-1; 8 bases are shared with TRBD1. Trimming at V came to 5 bases and at J to 4 bases, leaving 9 bases not matched to a gene. This CDR3 is built from 15 residues. Germline assignment: CDR1 MNHEY and CDR2 SMNVEV (reference sequence). In DNA form, the CDR3 reads TGTGCCAGCAGTGTCACAGGGGGGAGGACCACTGAAGCTTTCTTT. Encoded protein: CASSVTGGRTTEAFF.

This clonotype turned up a few times. This chain uses TRBV6-1 with TRBJ1-6; no reliable D call. V lost 1 base and J 14 bases, leaving 9 bases between the germline ends. Germline loops: CDR1 MNHNS, CDR2 SASEGT. The CDR3 is 12 amino acids. The DNA of the CDR3 is TGTGCCAGCAGTGAAGGAGCCTGGACCCTCCACTTT. Translating it yields CASSEGAWTLHF.

The chain joins TRBV6-5 to TRBJ2-5, with D hard to call. The CDR3 is 13 amino acids. Trimming stripped 2 bases from V and 1 base from J, with 5 bases between. Germline-derived CDR1 and CDR2 are MNHEY and SVGAGI. The CDR3 coding sequence is TGTGCCAGCAGTTACGCCTCCCAAGAGACCCAGTACTTC. It encodes CASSYASQETQYF.

This clonotype was observed a handful of times. The chain combines TRBV9 with TRBJ2-5; 9 nucleotides match TRBD1. Trimming removed 3 bases from V and 5 bases from J; junction bases left unmatched: 8. Germline V gene sequence: CDR1 SGDLS, CDR2 YYNGEE. CDR3 length equals 15 residues. The CDR3 loop reads CASSERQGVRETQYF. CDR3 DNA sequence: TGTGCCAGCAGCGAACGACAGGGGGTACGGGAGACCCAGTACTTC.

V is TRBV7-9 and J is TRBJ2-4, with a possible D match to TRBD2 (7 bases). There are 18 residues in the CDR3. CDR1 is SEHNR and CDR2 is FQNEAQ in the germline V gene (reference sequence). V lost 1 base and J lost 3, with 19 bases in between. Here the CDR3 DNA reads TGTGCCAGCAGCTTAGAAGGGGGGGAGAAAGACGACAAAAACATTCAGTACTTC. Amino acids: CASSLEGGEKDDKNIQYF.

This clonotype was observed many times. This rearrangement joins TRBV12-3 or TRBV12-4 to TRBJ2-1; 9 bases fit TRBD1. Trimming removed 2 bases from V and 8 bases from J; junction bases left unmatched: 7. The CDR3 length is 15 residues. In DNA form, the CDR3 reads TGTGCCAGCAGTTTATTTACAGGGGGCCGGGATGAGCAGTTCTTC. Its protein is CASSLFTGGRDEQFF.

This clonotype was seen many times. This chain uses TRBV6-5 with TRBJ1-4; unclear D gene. This CDR3 is 14 amino acids long. From germline, CDR1 is MNHEY and CDR2 SVGAGI. V dropped 6 bases and J dropped 8 bases, with 16 bases sitting between them. The CDR3, as DNA: TGTGCCAGCAGAACCACAGTAGGTGGGGAAAAACTGTTTTTT. This codes for CASRTTVGGEKLFF.

There are many counts of this clonotype. J is TRBJ2-7 and V is TRBV28; D remains ambiguous. This CDR3 comprises 12 residues. The germline V gene has CDR1 MDHEN and CDR2 SYDVKM. With 6 bases removed from V and 4 bases from J, the gap between germline ends came to 10 bases. In DNA, the CDR3 is TGTGCCAGCAGCCAACAGCTTTACGAGCAGTACTTC. This gives the protein CASSQQLYEQYF. Full variable domain (missing parts from reference TRBV28 and TRBJ2-7): DVKVTQSSRYLVKRTGEKVFLECVQDMDHENMFWYRQDPGLGLRLIYFSYDVKMKEKGDIPEGYSVSREKKERFSLILESASTNQTSMYLCASSQQLYEQYFGPGTRLTVT.

This clonotype was detected many times. This sequence joins TRBV9 and TRBJ1-2; D gene unclear. The CDR3 covers 16 residues. With 0 bases removed from V and 2 bases from J, the gap between germline ends came to 14 bases. CDR1 is SGDLS and CDR2 is YYNGEE in the germline V gene. CDR3 residues: CASSVAPGRQNYGYTF. CDR3 nucleotides: TGTGCCAGCAGCGTAGCTCCTGGCAGGCAGAACTATGGCTACACCTTC.